Reported below is one T cell receptor (beta chain). V was pared by 2 bases and J by 2 bases, with 8 bases of the junction left unmatched. Germline CDR1 is KGHSH and CDR2 is LQKENI. This CDR3 has 16 amino acids. The data were obtained in a study of shared T cell receptors in the human thymus. TCRdb's table, derived via immunoSEQ multiplex PCR, lists solely in-frame clones and lacks some. The top ten clones hold about 0.0094% of a sample with about 660,000 clones, 70% to 90% of them seen once. This sample also belongs to another study, concerning human thymus T cells. According to that study: From resections taken during corrective heart surgery, the thymus tissue was obtained. What appeared biased in thymic and blood repertoires was the usage of V and J genes.

This clonotype was sampled from a boy under two years old with a congenital heart defect. The chain uses TRBV18 and TRBJ2-7; 8 nucleotides agree with TRBD1. The specimen sequenced was thymocytes. CDR3 DNA sequence: TGTGCCAGCTCACCAGACAGGGGACCTTCCCCCTACGAGCAGTACTTC. Translation: CASSPDRGPSPYEQYF.